These 32 T cell receptor beta chains were all obtained from the same sample, sequenced in a study of blood T cell repertoires in COVID-19. Measured with immunoSEQ multiplex PCR; TCRdb has only the in-frame clones, and not every one. The data hold approximately 290,000 clones, with around 89% observed a single time. The sequenced material came from peripheral blood. The source of these receptors is a young man with acute or convalescent COVID-19.

The rearrangement uses TRBV11-2 and TRBJ2-5, with D uncertain. From germline, CDR1 is SGHAT and CDR2 FQNNGV. The CDR3 is made up of 13 amino acids. Deletions cut 2 bases from V and 5 bases from J, with 9 bases between. CDR3 loop: CASSLPGWETQYF. CDR3 nucleotide sequence: TGTGCCAGCAGCTTACCGGGTTGGGAGACCCAGTACTTC. Full variable domain (rest looked up from reference TRBV11-2 and TRBJ2-5): EAGVAQSPRYKIIEKRQSVAFWCNPISGHATLYWYQQILGQGPKLLIQFQNNGVVDDSQLPKDRFSAERLKGVDSTLKIQPAKLEDSAVYLCASSLPGWETQYFGPGTRLLVL.

CDR3 sequence: CASSLDRGREKLFF. The CDR3 DNA reads as TGTGCCAGCAGCCTCGACAGGGGACGGGAAAAACTGTTTTTT. V and J are TRBV7-9 and TRBJ1-4; TRBD1 matches at 8 bases. The CDR3 loop spans 14 amino acids. Trimming removed 5 bases from V and 8 bases from J; junction bases left unmatched: 7. The germline CDR1 and CDR2 sequences are SEHNR and FQNEAQ (reference sequence).

As for this clone: Other DNA sequences in this sample translate to the same CDR3. The gene calls are TRBV7-9 and TRBJ2-7; D not resolved. The germline V and J ends were trimmed by 5 bases and 1 base, with 3 bases remaining between them. The germline V gene encodes CDR1 SEHNR and CDR2 FQNEAQ (reference sequence). CDR3 size: 11 residues. CDR3 residues: CASSLSYEQYF. The DNA for the CDR3 is TGTGCCAGCAGCCTTTCCTACGAGCAGTACTTC. Full variable domain (outside the CDR3, taken from reference TRBV7-9 and TRBJ2-7): DTGVSQNPRHKITKRGQNVTFRCDPISEHNRLYWYRQTLGQGPEFLTYFQNEAQLEKSRLLSDRFSAERPKGSFSTLEIQRTEQGDSAMYLCASSLSYEQYFGPGTRLTVT.

This clone was counted a single time. The genes are TRBV30 and TRBJ1-2; possible D gene TRBD1, 5 bases. V dropped 2 bases and J dropped 8 bases, with 12 bases sitting between them. This CDR3 is built from 12 residues. The germline V gene has CDR1 GTSNPN and CDR2 SVGIG (reference sequence). The CDR3 DNA reads as TGTGCCTGGAGTCCCAGGGCCTACGGCTACACCTTC. Translating it yields CAWSPRAYGYTF.

The chain has TRBV5-4 and TRBJ1-1, with D possibly matching TRBD1 (5 bases). Germline assignment: CDR1 SGHNT and CDR2 YYREEE (reference sequence). The CDR3 length is 15 residues. The germline V and J ends were trimmed by 6 bases and 0 bases, with 15 bases remaining between them. For the CDR3, the DNA is TGTGCCAGCAACCTAATGGGGCCACTGAACACTGAAGCTTTCTTT. This encodes CASNLMGPLNTEAFF.

The CDR3 reads CASSTPTEFVTKNIQYF. In DNA form, the CDR3 reads TGTGCCAGCAGCACACCAACGGAGTTCGTGACCAAAAACATTCAGTACTTC. The chain joins TRBV7-8 to TRBJ2-4; D uncertain. The V end lost 5 bases, the J end lost 2 bases, and 19 bases lay between the germline ends. There are 17 residues in the CDR3. Germline-derived CDR1 and CDR2 are SGHVS and FQNEAQ.

The V and J genes are TRBV5-4 and TRBJ1-1, with 8 bases fitting TRBD1. With 4 bases clipped from V and 3 bases from J, the junction kept 2 bases outside the gene matches. This CDR3 has 13 amino acids. Germline CDR1 is SGHNT and CDR2 is YYREEE (reference sequence). CDR3 DNA: TGTGCCAGCAGCGGACAGGGCTACACTGAAGCTTTCTTT. It codes for CASSGQGYTEAFF.

V usage is TRBV24-1 and J usage is TRBJ2-6; D gene ambiguous. From germline, CDR1 is KGHDR and CDR2 SFDVKD. V was cut by 5 bases and J by 4 bases, with 17 bases left in between. The CDR3 length is 17 residues. The CDR3 loop reads CATSGPLNPNGANVLTF. The CDR3 region has the DNA TGTGCCACCAGTGGGCCCTTAAATCCCAACGGGGCCAACGTCCTGACTTTC.

This clone was seen once. The chain employs TRBV5-1 and TRBJ2-6, with TRBD1 as a possible D gene (5 bases). From germline, CDR1 is SGHRS and CDR2 YFSETQ. The length of the CDR3 is 15 residues. V gave up 3 bases and J gave up 4 bases, with 11 bases separating them. CDR3 nucleotide sequence: TGCGCCAGCAGCTCAGGTGGGGCCGGGGCCAACGTCCTGACTTTC. Translating it yields CASSSGGAGANVLTF.

The chain joins TRBV27 to TRBJ2-7; TRBD1 is a possible D gene (6 bases). The CDR3 contains 15 residues. V dropped 2 bases and J dropped 1 base, with 12 bases sitting between them. Germline V gene lookup returns CDR1 MNHEY and CDR2 SMNVEV (reference sequence). The CDR3 protein is CASSLRPRGSYEQYF. In DNA, the CDR3 is TGTGCCAGCAGTTTAAGACCTAGGGGGTCCTACGAGCAGTACTTC.

The rearrangement links TRBV2 to TRBJ2-2; 10 bases line up with TRBD1. Looked up from germline, CDR1 is SNHLY and CDR2 is FYNNEI. With 4 bases clipped from V and 4 bases from J, the junction kept 6 bases outside the gene matches. There are 16 residues in the CDR3. CDR3 DNA sequence: TGTGCCAGCAGTGGACAGGGGGCGCGGGGCACCGGGGAGCTGTTTTTT. Its translation: CASSGQGARGTGELFF.

The chain carries TRBV3-1 (or the pseudogene TRBV3-2) and TRBJ2-3; D unresolved. The CDR3 sequence is 11 residues long. V lost 6 bases and J lost 5, with 6 bases in between. The germline V gene encodes CDR1 LGHDT and CDR2 YNNKEL (reference sequence). CDR3 loop: CASSFVDTQYF. In DNA, the CDR3 is TGTGCCAGCAGTTTCGTAGATACGCAGTATTTT.

The chain recombines TRBV5-5 with TRBJ1-2, with unresolved D. This CDR3 has 12 residues. V lost 2 bases to trimming and J lost 4 bases, with 6 bases between them. In germline, CDR1 is SGHKS, CDR2 YYEKEE (reference sequence). The CDR3 DNA reads as TGTGCCAGCAGCTTCTCCAGCTATGGCTACACCTTC. As protein: CASSFSSYGYTF.

Written as DNA, the CDR3 is TGCGCCAGCAGCGGGACCGGGACACGACGCTCTGGGGCCAACGTCCTGACTTTC. Protein: CASSGTGTRRSGANVLTF. The J gene is TRBJ2-6, the V gene TRBV5-1, with D perhaps TRBD1 (6 bases). Germline CDR1 and CDR2: SGHRS and YFSETQ. The V end lost 4 bases, the J end lost 0 bases, and 17 bases lay between the germline ends. The CDR3 is made up of 18 amino acids.

The rearrangement uses TRBV19 and TRBJ1-2; D unclear. The CDR3 has 13 residues. V was pared by 3 bases and J by 2 bases, with 7 bases between. Germline assignment: CDR1 LNHDA and CDR2 SQIVND (reference sequence). As DNA, the CDR3 is TGTGCCAGTAGTATGCAGGAAAACTATGGCTACACCTTC. It yields the protein CASSMQENYGYTF.

The gene calls are TRBV20-1 and TRBJ2-6; no firm D call. The CDR3 spans 11 residues. CDR1 DFQATT and CDR2 SNEGSKA come from the germline V gene (reference sequence). With 7 bases removed from V and 4 bases from J, the gap between germline ends came to 5 bases. The CDR3 bases are TGCAGTGGCCTAGGGGCCAACGTCCTGACTTTC. Translation gives CSGLGANVLTF.

The gene calls are TRBV27 and TRBJ1-2, with TRBD1 as a possible D gene (6 bases). The CDR3 length is 13 residues. CDR1 and CDR2 (germline): MNHEY, SMNVEV (reference sequence). V lost 5 bases and J lost 2, with 9 bases in between. CDR3 sequence reads: CASSPQGNYGYTF. As DNA, the CDR3 is TGTGCCAGCAGTCCCCAGGGGAACTATGGCTACACCTTC.

The chain links TRBV11-2 to TRBJ2-3; the D gene is possibly TRBD2 (6 bases). V lost 5 bases and J 4 bases, leaving 13 bases between the germline ends. The CDR3 is 14 residues long. Germline values: CDR1 SGHAT, CDR2 FQNNGV. In DNA, the CDR3 is TGTGCCAGCAGCCCCCTCCCGGGAGCAGATACGCAGTATTTT. Its protein product is CASSPLPGADTQYF.

The V and J genes are TRBV7-9 and TRBJ2-1; 11 nucleotides align to TRBD2. The CDR3 extends over 17 amino acids. Germline V gene data show CDR1 as SEHNR and CDR2 as FQNEAQ (reference sequence). The V gene end was trimmed by 4 bases and the J gene end by 1 base; junction bases not matched to a gene: 6. The CDR3 here is CASSSTGTSGSYNEQFF. CDR3 in DNA: TGTGCCAGCAGCTCCACCGGGACTAGCGGTTCCTACAATGAGCAGTTCTTC.

The chain uses TRBV5-5 and TRBJ1-2; D is possibly TRBD1 (5 bases). Deletions cut 0 bases from V and 1 base from J, with 10 bases between. The germline CDR1 and CDR2 sequences are SGHKS and YYEKEE (reference sequence). This CDR3 is built from 15 residues. The CDR3 region is CASSLDGANNYGYTF. DNA for the CDR3: TGTGCCAGCAGCTTGGATGGGGCCAATAACTATGGCTACACCTTC.

The chain is built from TRBV27 and TRBJ2-7; a possible D gene is TRBD2 (6 bases). This CDR3 spans 15 amino acids. Trimming took 6 bases from V and 1 from J, leaving 16 bases between them. Germline V gives CDR1 MNHEY, CDR2 SMNVEV (reference sequence). The DNA for the CDR3 is TGTGCCAGCAGGGCCCTTTCAAGCGGGTCCTACGAGCAGTACTTC. Its translation: CASRALSSGSYEQYF.

This chain joins TRBV30 and TRBJ1-2; no reliable D call. With 2 bases removed from V and 3 bases from J, the gap between germline ends came to 13 bases. This CDR3 is built from 14 residues. CDR1 is GTSNPN, CDR2 SVGIG, per germline (reference sequence). CDR3 region: CAWSRGRVDYGYTF. The CDR3 DNA reads TGTGCCTGGAGTCGCGGGAGGGTAGACTATGGCTACACCTTC.

J is TRBJ2-1 and V is TRBV5-5, with 9 bases fitting TRBD2. V was pared by 4 bases and J by 9 bases, with 11 bases of the junction left unmatched. This CDR3 region has 15 residues. The germline gives CDR1 SGHKS, CDR2 YYEKEE (reference sequence). CDR3 nucleotides: TGTGCCAGCAGCCGAACTCAACTAGCGGGTGGTGAGCAGTTCTTC. It encodes CASSRTQLAGGEQFF.

The V gene is TRBV12-5, the J gene TRBJ1-4, with D possibly TRBD1 on 6 matching bases. V lost 5 bases and J lost 3, with 10 bases in between. In germline, CDR1 is LGHNT, CDR2 FRNRAP. This CDR3 is 14 amino acids long. This CDR3 is CASGVGQANEKLFF. CDR3 coding DNA: TGTGCTAGTGGTGTGGGACAAGCTAATGAAAAACTGTTTTTT.

The J gene is TRBJ1-1, the V gene TRBV2; the D gene is possibly TRBD1 (6 bases). Germline CDR1 reads SNHLY; CDR2 reads FYNNEI. This CDR3 spans 14 amino acids. V was cut by 2 bases and J by 5 bases, with 12 bases left in between. As DNA, the CDR3 is TGTGCCAGCAGTGAAATAAGGGGGTTGACTGAAGCTTTCTTT. The encoded protein is CASSEIRGLTEAFF. Looking up the rest from reference TRBV2 and TRBJ1-1 gives the full variable domain: EPEVTQTPSHQVTQMGQEVILRCVPISNHLYFYWYRQILGQKVEFLVSFYNNEISEKSEIFDDQFSVERPDGSNFTLKIRSTKLEDSAMYFCASSEIRGLTEAFFGQGTRLTVV.

The chain carries TRBV6-6 and TRBJ1-5, with D unclear. This CDR3 has 14 amino acids. V lost 2 bases and J lost 2, with 7 bases in between. Germline V gene sequence: CDR1 MNHNY, CDR2 SVGAGI (reference sequence). For the CDR3, the DNA is TGTGCCAGCAGTTACGACCGGGGCAATCAGCCCCAGCATTTT. It specifies CASSYDRGNQPQHF.

This clone has only one observation. V is TRBV15 and J is TRBJ1-6; D is unclear. This CDR3 spans 14 amino acids. V was pared by 1 base and J by 6 bases, with 7 bases between. CDR1 is LNHNV, CDR2 YYDKDF, per germline (reference sequence). CDR3: CATSRVTLNSPLHF. The DNA for the CDR3 is TGTGCCACCAGCAGAGTGACACTTAATTCACCCCTCCACTTT.

The V gene is TRBV25-1, the J gene TRBJ2-6, with D possibly TRBD1 on 5 matching bases. Trimming cost V 6 bases and J 0 bases, with 18 bases left between them. The germline gives CDR1 MGHDK, CDR2 SYGVNS. The CDR3 contains 18 residues. The CDR3 reads CASRSQASRVSGANVLTF. As DNA, the CDR3 is TGTGCCAGCAGAAGTCAGGCTTCCAGGGTCTCTGGGGCCAACGTCCTGACTTTC.

This chain uses TRBV14 with TRBJ2-5; 8 nucleotides align to TRBD1. The length of the CDR3 is 15 residues. Germline CDR1 and CDR2: SGHDN and FVKESK. V lost 1 base to trimming and J lost 4 bases; unmatched junction nucleotides: 5. CDR3 coding DNA: TGTGCCAGCAGCCAAGGGTCCGGGACAGGAGAGACCCAGTACTTC. Its protein product is CASSQGSGTGETQYF.

This clone was picked up one time. CDR3 loop: CAWSHDKRGYTF. DNA for the CDR3: TGTGCCTGGAGCCATGATAAGAGGGGCTACACCTTC. V usage is TRBV30 and J usage is TRBJ1-2; D is unclear. The CDR3 has 12 amino acids. Germline assignment: CDR1 GTSNPN and CDR2 SVGIG (reference sequence). V lost 3 bases, J lost 8 bases, and 13 bases lay in between.

V gene TRBV19 combines with J gene TRBJ1-2; D unresolved. The CDR3 has 13 amino acids. Trimming took off 3 bases at V and 4 bases at J, with 9 bases between the two ends. The germline V gene encodes CDR1 LNHDA and CDR2 SQIVND (reference sequence). In DNA form, the CDR3 reads TGTGCCAGTAGTATCACAGAGAGCTATGGCTACACCTTC. Protein product: CASSITESYGYTF.

This chain connects TRBV29-1 to TRBJ2-1; 7 bases match TRBD2. The J segment lost 6 bases and the V segment lost 6 bases, leaving 5 bases of the junction unmatched. Germline values: CDR1 SQVTM, CDR2 ANQGSEA. The CDR3 is 12 residues long. The CDR3 protein is CSVKRGANEQFF. For the CDR3, the DNA is TGCAGCGTAAAGCGGGGCGCCAATGAGCAGTTCTTC.